One and the same sample provided the 27 T cell receptor beta chains below, sequenced in a study of blood T cells in healthy people across ages. Primed by a sample-barcoded 5' primer and a J-beta primer mix, a second PCR proceeded for 7 to 11 cycles. TCRdb reprocessed the 5' RACE reads with MiXCR, giving one entry per CDR3 protein. This sample yields fewer than 800,000 distinct CDR3 sequences, of which approximately 29% are seen a single time; roughly 14% belongs to the top ten. Sequenced: blood. Receptors were obtained from a woman aged 80 or over in good health.

A word on this clonotype: A junction end diverges from the germline sequence, so it may reflect a read error. This chain links TRBV20-1 with TRBJ1-2; tentative D call: TRBD1 (5 bases). The germline V gene has CDR1 DFQATT and CDR2 SNEGSKA (reference sequence). This CDR3 is built from 11 residues. CDR3 nucleotides: TGCAGTGCTCGAGAAGGGGACGGCTACACCTTC. Residues: CSAREGDGYTF.

In regard to this clonotype: A read error may account for a junction end that differs from germline. The chain joins TRBV5-8 to TRBJ1-2, with D possibly being TRBD1 (5 bases). The length of the CDR3 is 13 residues. Germline V lookup: CDR1 SGHTS, CDR2 YDEGEE. CDR3 sequence reads: CAGSSGTANGYTF. The CDR3 DNA follows: TGTGCCGGCAGCTCGGGGACGGCAAATGGCTACACCTTC.

The table lists this clonotype with many counts. This rearrangement joins TRBV9 to TRBJ2-3, with D possibly being TRBD2 (6 bases). Germline V gene data show CDR1 as SGDLS and CDR2 as YYNGEE. V was cut by 3 bases and J by 3 bases, with 14 bases left in between. The CDR3 spans 15 residues. The DNA of the CDR3 is TGTGCCAGCAGCGCCCTGGGGGGTGGAACAGATACGCAGTATTTT. Encoded protein: CASSALGGGTDTQYF.

This clonotype was detected a few times. Being one base from a much bigger clone, this may be a read error. The chain is built from TRBV5-4 and TRBJ2-4; the D gene is possibly TRBD2 (6 bases). Germline V lookup: CDR1 SGHNT, CDR2 YYREEE (reference sequence). V was pared by 0 bases and J by 6 bases, with 7 bases between. CDR3 length: 13 amino acids. This CDR3 is CASSLDGGNIQYF. The CDR3 DNA reads TGTGCCAGCAGCTTGGACGGGGGAAACATTCAGTACTTC.

Many counts were recorded for this clonotype. The rearrangement uses TRBV10-3 and TRBJ2-1, with D perhaps matching TRBD2 (6 bases). Trimming removed 8 bases at V and 4 bases at J, with 15 bases between. The CDR3 is made up of 14 amino acids. Germline lookup yields CDR1 ENHRY and CDR2 SYGVKD. The CDR3 nucleotides read TGTGCCATCGGGGCACCCGCGGGATACAATGAGCAGTTCTTC. Its protein is CAIGAPAGYNEQFF.

The table lists this clonotype with many counts. The rearrangement uses TRBV6-5 and TRBJ2-1; a weak D match, TRBD2 (5 bases). Germline V lookup: CDR1 MNHEY, CDR2 SVGAGI. This CDR3 is 12 amino acids long. Trimming removed 8 bases at V and 10 bases at J, with 15 bases between. CDR3 loop: CASWERVGEQFF. The CDR3 DNA sequence: TGTGCCAGCTGGGAGAGGGTGGGGGAGCAGTTCTTC.

This clonotype occurred a few times. A read error is possible here, since a much larger clone lies one base away. The chain has TRBV5-1 and TRBJ2-7; D is unclear. CDR3 length: 14 residues. Germline CDR1 and CDR2: SGHRS and YFSETQ. V was trimmed by 3 bases and J by 12 bases, leaving 22 bases between them. The CDR3: CASSWLGTQETLYF. The DNA for the CDR3 is TGCGCCAGCAGCTGGCTAGGAACCCAAGAGACCCTGTACTTC.

This clonotype was seen more than once but under ten times. This sequence joins TRBV4-3 and TRBJ1-4; 7 nucleotides align to TRBD1. The ends lost 0 bases at V and 10 bases at J; junction bases unmatched: 5. The CDR3 totals 14 residues. Per the germline V gene, CDR1 is LGHNA and CDR2 is YSLEER. The CDR3 DNA sequence: TGCGCCAGCAGCCAAGACATTCCAGGGGGAAAACTGTTTTTT. Translated: CASSQDIPGGKLFF.

V is TRBV29-1 and J is TRBJ2-7; weak D call: TRBD2 (5 bases). The J call may be faulty, since TRBJ2-5 better matches the DNA end. The germline V gene has CDR1 SQVTM and CDR2 ANQGSEA. This CDR3 contains 15 residues. The DNA for the CDR3 is TGCAGCGTTGAAGAGCGGACGGGAACTCCCAAGACCCAGTACTTC. As protein: CSVEERTGTPKTQYF.

This sequence joins TRBV7-9 and TRBJ1-1, with TRBD1 matching over 7 bases. CDR1 and CDR2 (germline): SEHNR, FQNEAQ (reference sequence). V gave up 5 bases and J gave up 1 base; unmatched junction bases: 10. The CDR3 length is 16 residues. Here the CDR3 reads CASSPTDRFRNTEAFF. CDR3 coding DNA: TGTGCCAGCAGCCCGACGGACAGGTTTCGGAACACTGAAGCTTTCTTT.

This clonotype was counted many times. The chain has TRBV9 and TRBJ1-2, with D unresolved. V was shortened by 3 bases and J by 4 bases, with 10 bases between the two germline ends. This CDR3 comprises 13 residues. Germline V gives CDR1 SGDLS, CDR2 YYNGEE. CDR3 residues: CASSAPGIYGYTF. The CDR3 DNA sequence: TGTGCCAGCAGCGCACCCGGGATCTATGGCTACACCTTC. The full variable domain, in which reference TRBV9 and TRBJ1-2 provide the parts outside the CDR3, is DSGVTQTPKHLITATGQRVTLRCSPRSGDLSVYWYQQSLDQGLQFLIQYYNGEERAKGNILERFSAQQFPDLHSELNLSSLELGDSALYFCASSAPGIYGYTFGSGTRLTVV.

This clonotype was observed many times. The rearrangement uses TRBV27 and TRBJ1-3; D gene unclear. In germline, CDR1 is MNHEY, CDR2 SMNVEV (reference sequence). Between the trimmed V and J ends, which lost 6 bases and 0 bases, there was a span of 9 bases. This CDR3 is built from 14 residues. This chain's CDR3 is CASSGLSSGNTIYF. In DNA, the CDR3 is TGTGCCAGCAGCGGGCTTAGCTCTGGAAACACCATATATTTT.

The gene calls are TRBV7-2 and TRBJ1-3; no reliable D call. CDR3 length: 13 residues. V lost 1 base and J lost 2, with 3 bases in between. CDR1 is SGHTA and CDR2 is FQGNSA in the germline V gene. The DNA for the CDR3 is TGTGCCAGCAGCTTAGTTCCTGGAAACACCATATATTTT. Translation gives CASSLVPGNTIYF.

This chain uses TRBV20-1 with TRBJ2-2, with TRBD2 identical over 10 bases. The J segment lost 1 base and the V segment lost 7 bases, leaving 18 bases of the junction unmatched. The CDR3 consists of 19 residues. CDR1 and CDR2 (germline): DFQATT, SNEGSKA (reference sequence). The CDR3 region is CSVARGVLAGALNTGELFF. The CDR3 bases are TGCAGTGTCGCTCGGGGAGTTCTAGCGGGGGCGCTGAACACCGGGGAGCTGTTTTTT.

This clonotype was recorded at least ten times. The chain couples TRBV28 to TRBJ2-1; possible D gene TRBD2, 7 bases. Trimming shortened V by 6 bases and J by 7 bases, and 13 bases separated the two germline ends. CDR3 size: 13 residues. Germline values: CDR1 MDHEN, CDR2 SYDVKM. The CDR3 loop reads CASRTQGGNEQFF. In nucleotides, the CDR3 is TGTGCCAGCAGGACACAGGGAGGGAATGAGCAGTTCTTC.

Only one count was recorded for this clonotype. V usage is TRBV7-2 and J usage is TRBJ2-3; 7 positions match TRBD1. Germline loops: CDR1 SGHTA, CDR2 FQGNSA. V was pared by 5 bases and J by 5 bases, with 10 bases of the junction left unmatched. The CDR3 spans 15 residues. The chain's CDR3 is CASSQGGTLRDTQYF. The CDR3 coding sequence is TGTGCCAGCAGCCAAGGGGGCACCCTGAGAGATACGCAGTATTTT.

The sample holds many counts of this clonotype. This sequence joins TRBV21-1 and TRBJ2-6; no DNA check was done on the table's D call, TRBD2. TRBV21-1 is flagged as a pseudogene. The CDR3 length is 17 residues. CDR3 coding DNA: TGTGCCAGCAGCAAAGCTCGCTGGGACTTCACAGCCAACGTCCTGACTTTC. Protein sequence: CASSKARWDFTANVLTF.

The chain joins TRBV6-2 or TRBV6-3 to TRBJ1-5, with D possibly matching TRBD1 (6 bases). With 0 bases removed from V and 5 bases from J, the gap between germline ends came to 11 bases. The CDR3 spans 15 residues. Looked up from germline, CDR1 is MNHEY and CDR2 is SVGEGT. CDR3 region: CASSYSAGAYQPQHF. CDR3 nucleotides: TGTGCCAGCAGTTACTCGGCAGGGGCCTATCAGCCCCAGCATTTT.

V is TRBV11-2 and J is TRBJ1-2; 12 bases fit TRBD1. This CDR3 spans 17 amino acids. CDR1 and CDR2 (germline): SGHAT, FQNNGV. The V and J ends lost 5 bases and 5 bases, in that order; junction bases with no gene match: 12. Here the CDR3 reads CASSPAGTGGVGYGYTF. In DNA form, the CDR3 reads TGTGCCAGCAGCCCAGCCGGGACAGGGGGCGTGGGGTATGGCTACACCTTC.

This clonotype was observed many times. This sequence joins TRBV4-2 and TRBJ2-1, with TRBD2 matching over 9 bases. From germline, CDR1 is LGHNA and CDR2 YNFKEQ. This CDR3 spans 16 amino acids. V was clipped by 1 base and J by 2 bases; unmatched bases: 3. CDR3 in DNA: TGTGCCAGCAGCCAAGCGGAGCGGGGGGCCTACAATGAGCAGTTCTTC. Amino acid sequence: CASSQAERGAYNEQFF.

This clonotype has at least ten counts. The CDR3 loop reads CSARSGARGEQYF. The DNA for the CDR3 is TGCAGTGCCCGATCTGGGGCTAGGGGCGAGCAGTACTTC. V and J are TRBV20-1 and TRBJ2-7; tentative D call: TRBD1 (5 bases). This CDR3 is 13 amino acids long. CDR1 DFQATT and CDR2 SNEGSKA come from the germline V gene (reference sequence). The V and J ends lost 6 bases and 6 bases respectively, with 18 bases between them.

In its sample, this clonotype was seen a few times. The chain combines TRBV29-1 with TRBJ2-4; 7 bases map to TRBD1. The closer fit of TRBJ2-7 to the DNA end suggests the J call may be wrong. Germline V CDR1 and CDR2: SQVTM, ANQGSEA. There are 17 residues in the CDR3. Here the CDR3 reads CSVGGTATNWGGYEQYF. In nucleotides, the CDR3 is TGCAGCGTTGGTGGGACAGCGACTAACTGGGGCGGATACGAGCAGTACTTC.

The table lists this clonotype with many counts. The chain joins TRBV18 to TRBJ1-1; 10 nucleotides match TRBD1. The germline gives CDR1 KGHSH, CDR2 LQKENI. The trim removed 3 bases at V and 1 base at J, leaving 2 bases unmatched. The CDR3 extends over 15 amino acids. CDR3 DNA: TGTGCCAGCTCACCGGGACAGGGGTGGAACACTGAAGCTTTCTTT. It translates to CASSPGQGWNTEAFF.

The V call is TRBV3-1, the J call TRBJ2-7; D not certain. The length of the CDR3 is 13 residues. Germline values: CDR1 LGHDT, CDR2 YNNKEL (reference sequence). Trimming pared 0 bases from V and 6 bases from J, leaving 9 bases between. Here the CDR3 reads CASSQDGAAEQYF. In DNA form, the CDR3 reads TGTGCCAGCAGCCAAGATGGAGCCGCCGAGCAGTACTTC.

V is TRBV6-2 or TRBV6-3 and J is TRBJ2-1, with D unresolved. Germline values: CDR1 MNHEY, CDR2 SVGEGT. The V gene lost 5 bases and the J gene lost 8 bases, with 7 bases spanning the gap. The CDR3 is 11 amino acids. CDR3 nucleotide sequence: TGTGCCAGCAGTCACCGGTATGAGCAGTTCTTC. Residues: CASSHRYEQFF.

The chain combines TRBV20-1 with TRBJ2-1; 10 bases line up with TRBD2. This CDR3 spans 14 amino acids. CDR1 and CDR2 (germline): DFQATT, SNEGSKA (reference sequence). Trimming took 6 bases from V and 0 from J; bases not matched to a gene: 2. CDR3 residues: CSARLAGSYNEQFF. DNA of the CDR3: TGCAGTGCAAGACTAGCGGGCTCCTACAATGAGCAGTTCTTC.

The chain uses TRBV7-6 and TRBJ1-1, with no clear D. This CDR3 has 14 amino acids. Germline loops: CDR1 SGHVS, CDR2 FNYEAQ. V gave up 0 bases and J gave up 1 base, with 6 bases separating them. CDR3 in amino acids: CASSLASSNTEAFF. The CDR3 DNA sequence: TGTGCCAGCAGCTTAGCATCCTCGAACACTGAAGCTTTCTTT.